This TCR beta chain was found in a study of T cells in Graves' hyperthyroidism and ophthalmopathy (dated by TCRdb to between 2018 and 2020). In terms of the full investigation: A discovery cohort of about 96 patients, roughly 40 with Graves' ophthalmopathy and 57 with stable Graves' hyperthyroidism, was used to find distinguishing TCR V-J signatures. An independent validation cohort of about 19 hyperthyroidism patients and about 16 patients who later progressed to ophthalmopathy tested prospective prediction of ophthalmopathy. The study also compared thyroid tissue and blood T-cell repertoires from a handful of Graves' hyperthyroidism patients. After blood sampling, hyperthyroidism patients were treated with methimazole at a starting dose of 30 mg daily, and ophthalmopathy patients were treated with high-dose intravenous methylprednisolone. According to the paper, TCR Vbeta CDR3 sequencing was carried out on more than 120 peripheral blood samples, which came from about 45 ophthalmopathy, around 75 hyperthyroidism and roughly 17 progressor patients. The approximately 98 discovery patients were randomly divided into training and test sets at a 7:3 ratio. Study-wide findings and limitations: Blood samples also contained most of the expanded thyroid clonotypes (frequency above 0.001), which suggests that blood repertoires may reflect thyroid immune responses. Ophthalmopathy was separated from stable hyperthyroidism by a 13 V-J signature model, with about 88% sensitivity and roughly 81% specificity obtained in cross-validation and 80%/75% obtained in testing. In validation, the model predicted progression to ophthalmopathy with approximately 71% sensitivity and less than 75% specificity, a median of around six months before onset. No statistical method was used to fix the sample size in advance, and group allocation was not hidden from the investigators.

As for this clonotype: The target of this receptor is not known. No qualities accompany the bases; no much larger clone lies one base away.

TCR beta CDR3 regions were amplified from RNA transcripts. The TCR CDR3 was subjected to a first round of RT-PCR using the HTBI primer set and the Qiagen OneStep RT-PCR kit. A second multiplex PCR round built the libraries, followed by size selection and purification. Libraries were sequenced paired-end with 100 bp reads on an Illumina HiSeq2000. Turning to the authors' computational methods: SOAPnuke was used to process the raw data, throwing out any read that contained adapters or uncalled bases, had a mean Phred below 15, or lacked an exact constant-primer or identifier match. COPE v1.2.5 was used to merge the high-quality paired reads, and each unique nucleotide sequence was defined as a clonotype. MiTCR v1.1 was used to align the clonotypes against IMGT TRBV, TRBD and TRBJ reference segments. The analysis included only V-J combinations with a frequency above 0.0001, which together covered 99% to 99.2% of the repertoires. A TCS score was defined as the ratio between F50 (clonal expansion) and ExV (chaos), using BLOSUM62-based TCRdist between CDR3 peptides within each V-J. Welch's t-statistics and random forest reduced fewer than 550 V-J features to 13, which were used in a naive Bayes classifier (R e1071). The Morisita-Horn index was used to measure how similar the thyroid and blood repertoires were. In-frame beta chains were kept once TCRdb had trimmed the public reads at Q25 with fastp and called clones with MiXCR. Each entry merges the rows of one CDR3 protein and shows their most common DNA and genes. TCRdb, rather than the study authors, made the V and J calls. This sample comprises more than 550,000 distinct CDR3 sequences, 45% of them detected only once. The ten largest make up about 7% of the sample.

The CDR3 covers 13 residues, taking in both the cysteine and the phenylalanine. Only the CDR3 region is kept as DNA, spanning 39 bases read in frame from base 1. Relative to germline, V is 0 bases shorter and J is 5 bases shorter, with 11 bases between their ends. Reading the germline V gene gives CDR1 SQVTM and CDR2 ANQGSEA. Patients with uncontrolled infections, other autoimmune diseases, pregnancy or lactation were excluded. Diagnoses relied on clinical symptoms, serum thyroxine and TRAb, thyroid ultrasound and orbital computed tomography. Total RNA was extracted with Trizol reagent, and quality was checked on an Agilent 2100 Bioanalyzer.

The sequence was obtained from an adult man with Graves' disease, either hyperthyroidism or ophthalmopathy (not recorded which). The sequenced material came from peripheral blood or thyroid tissue (not recorded which). This sequence uses TRBV29-1 and TRBJ2-7, with TRBD2 tentatively as D gene (6 bases match). The nucleotide sequence reads as follows: TGCAGCGTTGAAGATCCAGGGAGGCACGAGCAGTACTTC. It encodes CSVEDPGRHEQYF.